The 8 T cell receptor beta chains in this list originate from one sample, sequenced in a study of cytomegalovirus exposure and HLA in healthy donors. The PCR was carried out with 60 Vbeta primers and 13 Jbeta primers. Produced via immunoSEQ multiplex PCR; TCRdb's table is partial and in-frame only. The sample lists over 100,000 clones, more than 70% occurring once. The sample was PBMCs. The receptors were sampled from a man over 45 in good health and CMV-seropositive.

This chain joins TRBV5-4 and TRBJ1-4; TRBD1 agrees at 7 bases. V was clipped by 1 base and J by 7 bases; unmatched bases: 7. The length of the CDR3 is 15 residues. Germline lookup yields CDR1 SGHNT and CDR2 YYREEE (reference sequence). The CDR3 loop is CASSLRKGAGEKLFF. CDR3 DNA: TGTGCCAGCAGCTTGAGAAAGGGGGCGGGTGAAAAACTGTTTTTT. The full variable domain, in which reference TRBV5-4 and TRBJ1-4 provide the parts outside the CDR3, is ETGVTQSPTHLIKTRGQQVTLRCSSQSGHNTVSWYQQALGQGPQFIFQYYREEENGRGNFPPRFSGLQFPNYSSELNVNALELDDSALYLCASSLRKGAGEKLFFGSGTQLSVL.

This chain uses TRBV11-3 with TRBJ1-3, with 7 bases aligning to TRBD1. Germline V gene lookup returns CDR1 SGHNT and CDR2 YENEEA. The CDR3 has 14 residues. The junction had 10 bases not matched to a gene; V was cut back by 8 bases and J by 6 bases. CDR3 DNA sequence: TGTGCCAGCTCCCAGGGGGACTTGCCAAACACCATATATTTT. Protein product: CASSQGDLPNTIYF.

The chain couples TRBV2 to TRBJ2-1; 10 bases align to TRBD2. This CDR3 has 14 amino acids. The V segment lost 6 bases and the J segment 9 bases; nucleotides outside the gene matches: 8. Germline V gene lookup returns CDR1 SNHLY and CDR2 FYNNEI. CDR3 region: CASRLAGVIREQFF. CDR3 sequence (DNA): TGTGCCAGCAGGCTAGCGGGGGTAATTCGTGAGCAGTTCTTC.

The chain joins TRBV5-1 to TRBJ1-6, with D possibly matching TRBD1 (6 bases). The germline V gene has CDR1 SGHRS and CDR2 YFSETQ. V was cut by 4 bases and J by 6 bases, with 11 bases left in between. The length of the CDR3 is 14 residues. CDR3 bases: TGCGCCAGCAGCGCAATACAGGGTAATTCACCCCTCCACTTT. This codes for CASSAIQGNSPLHF.

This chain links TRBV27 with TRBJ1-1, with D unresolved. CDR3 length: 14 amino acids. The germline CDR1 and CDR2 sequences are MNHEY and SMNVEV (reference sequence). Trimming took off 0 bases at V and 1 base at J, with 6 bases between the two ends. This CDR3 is CASSLSRRNTEAFF. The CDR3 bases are TGTGCCAGCAGTTTATCTAGGAGGAACACTGAAGCTTTCTTT.

CDR3 amino acids: CASSLGPVEQFF. DNA of the CDR3: TGTGCCAGCAGCTTAGGCCCAGTAGAGCAGTTCTTC. V is TRBV7-9 and J is TRBJ2-1; no clear D. The germline CDR1 and CDR2 sequences are SEHNR and FQNEAQ (reference sequence). V lost 1 base and J 10 bases, leaving 8 bases between the germline ends. The CDR3 is 12 residues long. Full variable domain (remainder filled in from reference TRBV7-9 and TRBJ2-1): DTGVSQNPRHKITKRGQNVTFRCDPISEHNRLYWYRQTLGQGPEFLTYFQNEAQLEKSRLLSDRFSAERPKGSFSTLEIQRTEQGDSAMYLCASSLGPVEQFFGPGTRLTVL.

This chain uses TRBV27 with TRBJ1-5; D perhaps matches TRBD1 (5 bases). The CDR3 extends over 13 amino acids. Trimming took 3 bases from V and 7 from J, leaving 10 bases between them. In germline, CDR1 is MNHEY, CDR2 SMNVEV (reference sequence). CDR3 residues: CASSFGGRQPQHF. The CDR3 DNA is TGTGCCAGCAGTTTCGGGGGGAGACAGCCCCAGCATTTT.

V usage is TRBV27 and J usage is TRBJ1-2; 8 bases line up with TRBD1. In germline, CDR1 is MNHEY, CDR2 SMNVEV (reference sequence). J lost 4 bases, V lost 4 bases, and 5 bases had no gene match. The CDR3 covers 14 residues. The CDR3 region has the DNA TGTGCCAGCAGTTCAGGGGGCGTAGCCTATGGCTACACCTTC. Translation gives CASSSGGVAYGYTF.